These T cell receptor beta chains were read from a single sample in a study of blood T cell repertoires in COVID-19. Profiled with immunoSEQ multiplex PCR; TCRdb holds only in-frame clones, not every one. The data contain 150,000 to 200,000 clones, approximately 90% of them singletons. Source material: peripheral blood. These receptors were taken from a man aged 50-60 years with acute or convalescent COVID-19. The CDR3 runs from the conserved cysteine through the conserved F or W. A D gene is named only where the DNA matches it firmly. Clone size is given for some rows only: seen once, a few or many times, or a class if the clone is expanded.

>TRBJ2-5|TRBD2|NA|TRBV18
TGTGCCAGCTCACTAGCGGGAGTAGAGACCCAGTACTTC
CASSLAGVETQYF
>TRBJ2-1|NA|NA|TRBV24-1
TGTGCCACCAGTACGGGGAGGACCTACAATGAGCAGTTCTTC
CATSTGRTYNEQFF
>TRBJ1-1|NA|NA|TRBV6-2/TRBV6-3
TGTGCCAGCAGTTACGGGCCACGGTGGGCTTTCTTT
CASSYGPRWAFF
>TRBJ1-2|NA|NA|TRBV12-3/TRBV12-4
TGTGCCAGCAGTTTAACCCAAGCTTATGGCTACACCTTC
CASSLTQAYGYTF
>TRBJ1-5|TRBD1|NA|TRBV7-8
TGTGCCAGCAGCCTCAGGACAGGGGGTTATAGCAATCAGCCCCAGCATTTT
CASSLRTGGYSNQPQHF
>TRBJ2-1|TRBD2|NA|TRBV13
TGTGCCAGCAGCTTAGGAACTAGCGGGAGATCCAATGAGCAGTTCTTC
CASSLGTSGRSNEQFF
>TRBJ1-4|TRBD1|NA|TRBV6-5
TGTGCCAGCAGTTACCCCCGGACAGGGGGCGTTGAAAAACTGTTTTTT
CASSYPRTGGVEKLFF
>TRBJ2-5|NA|NA|TRBV13
TGTGCCAGCAGCCCCCGGACAGCCGTCCAAGAGACCCAGTACTTC
CASSPRTAVQETQYF
>TRBJ2-4|NA|NA|TRBV7-9
TGTGCCAGCAGCTTAGAATTAGGGCAGGGGAACATTCAGTACTTC
CASSLELGQGNIQYF
>TRBJ2-7|TRBD2|NA|TRBV29-1
TGCAGCGTTGAAGAGACTAGCGGGTCCTACGAGCAGTACTTC
CSVEETSGSYEQYF
>TRBJ1-1|TRBD1|NA|TRBV6-5
TGTGCCAGCATCTACAGGGGGCGAAGCACTGAAGCTTTCTTT
CASIYRGRSTEAFF
>TRBJ1-1|NA|NA|TRBV9
TGTGCCAGCAGCGTAGGGAGGGTGTCTGAAGCTTTCTTT
CASSVGRVSEAFF
>TRBJ2-7|TRBD2|NA|TRBV5-1
TGCGCCAGCAGCTTGGGACTAGCGGGAGGGTTAACGGCTCGAGAGCAGTACTTC
CASSLGLAGGLTAREQYF
>TRBJ1-1|NA|NA|TRBV2
TGTGCCAGCAAACCGCGGGACGGGGAAGCTTTCTTT
CASKPRDGEAFF
>TRBJ1-5|TRBD1|once|TRBV4-2
TGTGCCAGCAGCCAGGGACAGGGGGACAATCAGCCCCAGCATTTT
CASSQGQGDNQPQHF
>TRBJ2-3|NA|NA|TRBV5-6
TGTGCCAGCAGCTTGCTAGGTCCGGGGACTAGCACAGATACGCAGTATTTT
CASSLLGPGTSTDTQYF
>TRBJ2-3|TRBD1|once|TRBV2
TGTGCCAGCAGGAGGACAGGGAGCACAGATACGCAGTATTTT
CASRRTGSTDTQYF
>TRBJ1-5|NA|NA|TRBV28
TGTGCCAGCAGTTCGGTTAATAGCAATCAGCCCCAGCATTTT
CASSSVNSNQPQHF
>TRBJ2-2|NA|NA|TRBV29-1
TGCAGCGTTGAGGTCGTGGCTACCGGGGAGCTGTTTTTT
CSVEVVATGELFF
>TRBJ1-2|NA|NA|TRBV6-5
TGTGCCAGCAGCCTAATACGGGTCGGAGATGGCTACACCTTC
CASSLIRVGDGYTF
>TRBJ2-1|TRBD2|once|TRBV28
TGTGCCAGCAACTTAGCGGGAGTCCATGAGCAGTTCTTC
CASNLAGVHEQFF
>TRBJ2-1|NA|NA|TRBV4-2
TGTGCCAGCAGCCAAGATCCCCTACCCAACTACAATGAGCAGTTCTTC
CASSQDPLPNYNEQFF
>TRBJ2-2|TRBD2|NA|TRBV7-9
TGTGCCAGCAGCCCGGGCGGGGGGGCTAACACCGGGGAGCTGTTTTTT
CASSPGGGANTGELFF
>TRBJ2-1|TRBD2|NA|TRBV6-4
TGTGCCAGCAGTGAACTAGCGGGAAACAATGAGCAGTTCTTC
CASSELAGNNEQFF
>TRBJ2-2|NA|NA|TRBV2
TGTGCCAGCAGTGAAGTAATCTCGAACACCGGGGAGCTGTTTTTT
CASSEVISNTGELFF
>TRBJ2-7|NA|NA|TRBV12-3/TRBV12-4
TGTGCCAGCAGACGGACAGAATCCTACGAGCAGTACTTC
CASRRTESYEQYF